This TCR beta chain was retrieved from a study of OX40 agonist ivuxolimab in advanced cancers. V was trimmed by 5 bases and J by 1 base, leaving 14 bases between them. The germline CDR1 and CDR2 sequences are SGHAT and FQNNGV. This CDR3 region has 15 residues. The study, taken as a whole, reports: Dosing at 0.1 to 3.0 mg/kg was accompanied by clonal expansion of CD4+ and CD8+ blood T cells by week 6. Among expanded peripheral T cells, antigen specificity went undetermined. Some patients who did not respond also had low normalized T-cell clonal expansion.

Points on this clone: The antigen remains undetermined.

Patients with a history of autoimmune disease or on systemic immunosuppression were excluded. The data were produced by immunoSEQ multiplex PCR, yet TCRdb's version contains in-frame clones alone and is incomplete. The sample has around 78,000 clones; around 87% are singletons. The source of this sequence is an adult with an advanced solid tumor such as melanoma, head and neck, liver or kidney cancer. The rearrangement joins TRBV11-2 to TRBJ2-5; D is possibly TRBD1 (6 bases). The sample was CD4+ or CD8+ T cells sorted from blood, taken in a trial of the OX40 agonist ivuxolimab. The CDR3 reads CASSANRVVQETQYF. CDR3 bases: TGTGCCAGCAGCGCGAACAGGGTGGTCCAAGAGACCCAGTACTTC.